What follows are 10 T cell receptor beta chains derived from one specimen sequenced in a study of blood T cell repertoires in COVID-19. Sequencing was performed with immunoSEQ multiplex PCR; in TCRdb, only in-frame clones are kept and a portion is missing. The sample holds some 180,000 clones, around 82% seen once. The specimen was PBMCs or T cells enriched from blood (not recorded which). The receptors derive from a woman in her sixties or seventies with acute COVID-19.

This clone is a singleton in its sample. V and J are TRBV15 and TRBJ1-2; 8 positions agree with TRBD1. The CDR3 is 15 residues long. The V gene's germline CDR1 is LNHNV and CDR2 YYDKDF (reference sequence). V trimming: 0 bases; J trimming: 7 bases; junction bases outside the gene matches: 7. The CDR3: CATSRDWQGAGGYTF. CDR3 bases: TGTGCCACCAGCAGAGATTGGCAGGGGGCGGGTGGCTACACCTTC.

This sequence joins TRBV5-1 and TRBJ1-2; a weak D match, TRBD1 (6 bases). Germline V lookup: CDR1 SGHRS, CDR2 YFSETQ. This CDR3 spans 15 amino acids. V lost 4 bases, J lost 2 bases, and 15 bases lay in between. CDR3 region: CASSPGHEVNYGYTF. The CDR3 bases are TGCGCCAGCAGCCCGGGACACGAAGTCAACTATGGCTACACCTTC.

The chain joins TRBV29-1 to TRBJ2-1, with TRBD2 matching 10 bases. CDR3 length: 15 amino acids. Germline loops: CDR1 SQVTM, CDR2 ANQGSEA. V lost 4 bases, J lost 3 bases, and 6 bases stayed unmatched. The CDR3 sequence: CSVGRRLAGYNEQFF. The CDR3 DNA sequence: TGCAGCGTTGGGCGAAGACTAGCGGGCTACAATGAGCAGTTCTTC.

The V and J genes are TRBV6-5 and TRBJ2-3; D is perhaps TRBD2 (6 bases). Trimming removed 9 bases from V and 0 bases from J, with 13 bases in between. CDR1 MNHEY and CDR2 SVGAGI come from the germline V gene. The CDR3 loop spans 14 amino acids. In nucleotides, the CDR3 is TGTGCCAGTGCCCCGGGAGAAAGCACAGATACGCAGTATTTT. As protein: CASAPGESTDTQYF.

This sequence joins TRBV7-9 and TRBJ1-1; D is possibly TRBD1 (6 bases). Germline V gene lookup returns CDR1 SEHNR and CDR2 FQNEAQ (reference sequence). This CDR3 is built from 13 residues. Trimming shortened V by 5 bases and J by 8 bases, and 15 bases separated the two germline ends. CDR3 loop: CASSPDSTSEAFF. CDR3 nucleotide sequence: TGTGCCAGCAGCCCGGACAGCACATCAGAAGCTTTCTTT.

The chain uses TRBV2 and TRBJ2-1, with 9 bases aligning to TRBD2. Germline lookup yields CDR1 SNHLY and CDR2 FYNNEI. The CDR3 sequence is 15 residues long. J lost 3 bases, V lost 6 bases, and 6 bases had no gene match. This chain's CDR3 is CASSEGLANYNEQFF. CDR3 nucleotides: TGTGCCAGCAGCGAGGGACTAGCTAACTACAATGAGCAGTTCTTC.

The CDR3 DNA sequence: TGCGCCAGCAGCCAAGATCCGCCAGGGGCCACGAACACTGAAGCTTTCTTT. Translation: CASSQDPPGATNTEAFF. This chain uses TRBV4-3 with TRBJ1-1; possibly TRBD1 for D (6 bases). Germline V gives CDR1 LGHNA, CDR2 YSLEER. This CDR3 has 17 residues. The V end lost 0 bases, the J end lost 1 base, and 15 bases lay between the germline ends.

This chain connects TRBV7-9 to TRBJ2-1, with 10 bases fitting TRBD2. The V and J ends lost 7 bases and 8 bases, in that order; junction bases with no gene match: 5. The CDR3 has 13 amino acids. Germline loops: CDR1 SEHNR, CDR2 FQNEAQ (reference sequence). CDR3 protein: CASMGLASHEQFF. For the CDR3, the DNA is TGTGCCAGCATGGGACTAGCGTCCCATGAGCAGTTCTTC.

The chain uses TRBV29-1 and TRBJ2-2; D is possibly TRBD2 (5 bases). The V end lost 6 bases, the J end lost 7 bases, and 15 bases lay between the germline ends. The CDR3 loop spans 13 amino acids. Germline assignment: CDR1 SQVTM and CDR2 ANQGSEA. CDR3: CSVLASSGGELFF. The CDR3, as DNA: TGCAGCGTGTTAGCGTCCTCGGGCGGGGAGCTGTTTTTT.

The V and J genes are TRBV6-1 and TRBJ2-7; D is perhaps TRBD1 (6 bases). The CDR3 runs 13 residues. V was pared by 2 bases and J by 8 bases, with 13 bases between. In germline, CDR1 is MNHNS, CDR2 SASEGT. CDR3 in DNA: TGTGCCAGCAGTGAATCGGGGACACGCCAGCAGTACTTC. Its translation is CASSESGTRQQYF.